This T cell receptor (beta chain) was obtained from a study of cytomegalovirus exposure and HLA in healthy donors. Whole-study context: In terms of ancestry, the Caucasian-associated cluster contained more than 65% of the approximately 400 genotyped donors.

Germline V gene data show CDR1 as SGHVS and CDR2 as FQNEAQ. This CDR3 comprises 14 residues. V lost 1 base and J 3 bases, leaving 10 bases between the germline ends. Amplification used 60 Vbeta primers and 13 Jbeta primers. TCRdb keeps only in-frame clones here, not all; method: immunoSEQ multiplex PCR. The listing contains under 130,000 clones. Overall study findings and caveats: Later analysis indicated greater clonal expansion among HLA-associated TCR beta chains than among equally common other chains. HLA-A and HLA-B allele assignments for most subjects were reportedly predicted accurately using TCR beta sequences.

As for this clone: Its antigen is currently unknown.

The sequence was obtained from a man in his fifties or sixties in good health and CMV-seronegative. V and J are TRBV7-8 and TRBJ2-7; D gene ambiguous. Material for sequencing was PBMCs. The DNA for the CDR3 is TGTGCCAGCAGCTTAGGGGCCCTGGGCTACGAGCAGTACTTC. This gives the protein CASSLGALGYEQYF.